Listed below are T cell receptor beta chains from one sample, sequenced in a study of metastatic and nonmetastatic thyroid tumors. TCRdb ran MiXCR on the PCR reads. Of over 30,000 clones detected, about 15% appear once; the ten largest clones hold 15% to 20%. The sample taken for sequencing was blood. The receptors were sampled from a male donor with papillary thyroid cancer or a benign thyroid nodule (not recorded which). Some clones in this sample may be carry-over from other donors' samples. Each CDR3 is given with its conserved first and last residue. D genes are given only for firm matches. Clone size is stated in some rows and not others, as once, few, many or a class when expanded.

v_call	j_call	clone_size	d_call	cdr3_aa	cdr3_nt
TRBV6-1	TRBJ2-1	NA	NA	CACSFARGWRNNEQFF	TGTGCCTGCAGTTTTGCGCGGGGATGGCGTAACAATGAGCAGTTCTTC
TRBV11-3	TRBJ2-4	many	NA	CASSPKGDIQYF	TGTGCCAGCAGCCCAAAGGGGGACATTCAGTACTTC
TRBV28	TRBJ2-6	NA	NA	CASSAGANVLTF	TGTGCCAGCTCAGCTGGGGCCAACGTCCTGACTTTC
TRBV6-1	TRBJ1-6	NA	NA	CANTSSYNSPIHF	TGTGCCAACACTAGCTCCTATAATTCACCCATCCACTTT
TRBV5-1	TRBJ2-5	many	TRBD1	CASTRGQGETQYF	TGCGCCAGCACGAGGGGGCAGGGGGAGACCCAGTACTTC
TRBV5-5	TRBJ2-3	many	TRBD2	CASSRLAGGGDTQYF	TGTGCCAGCAGCCGTCTAGCGGGAGGTGGGGATACGCAGTATTTT
TRBV24-1	TRBJ1-1	many	NA	CATSNDLNTEAFF	TGTGCCACCAGTAACGACCTTAACACTGAAGCTTTCTTT
TRBV12-3/TRBV12-4	TRBJ2-7	few	NA	CASSSGRLAWIYEQYF	TGTGCCAGCAGTTCGGGTCGGCTAGCGTGGATCTACGAGCAGTACTTC
TRBV28	TRBJ2-7	many	NA	CASSFRPGWNYEQYF	TGTGCCAGCAGTTTTAGGCCGGGATGGAATTACGAGCAGTACTTC
TRBV20-1	TRBJ2-7	many	TRBD2	CSARKGTNSYEQYF	TGCAGTGCTCGGAAGGGGACTAACTCCTACGAGCAGTACTTC
TRBV7-2	TRBJ1-5	NA	NA	CASSPSGGLGQTQHF	TGTGCCAGCAGCCCCTCGGGTGGGTTAGGACAGACCCAGCATTTT
TRBV19	TRBJ1-2	few	NA	CASSIGDEGCYTF	TGTGCCAGTAGTATCGGAGATGAGGGTTGCTACACCTTC
TRBV4-1	TRBJ2-7	many	TRBD2	CASSQDTQRGTYEQYF	TGCGCCAGCAGCCAAGATACTCAGCGGGGGACCTACGAGCAGTACTTC
TRBV5-6	TRBJ1-1	many	TRBD1	CASSLASKGATEAFF	TGTGCCAGCAGCTTGGCCTCGAAGGGGGCGACTGAAGCTTTCTTT
TRBV13	TRBJ2-2	many	TRBD2	CASSWSWVSGRTNTGELFF	TGTGCCAGCAGCTGGAGTTGGGTTAGCGGGAGAACCAACACCGGGGAGCTGTTTTTT
TRBV20-1	TRBJ1-2	few	TRBD1	CSARDLRGRDGYTF	TGCAGTGCTAGAGATCTCAGGGGGAGGGATGGCTACACCTTC
TRBV6-1	TRBJ2-7	few	NA	CAVGDPSYEQYF	TGTGCTGTGGGAGATCCTTCCTACGAGCAGTACTTC
TRBV10-3	TRBJ1-6	many	TRBD1	CAISGDSQRGVHF	TGTGCCATCAGTGGGGACAGCCAACGGGGGGTCCACTTT
TRBV5-6	TRBJ1-6	many	NA	CASSRTGNSPLHF	TGTGCCAGCAGCAGAACAGGGAATTCACCCCTCCACTTT
TRBV19	TRBJ2-5	NA	NA	CASSSTVMGDTQYF	TGTGCCAGTAGTAGCACGGTGATGGGAGATACCCAGTACTTC
TRBV5-1	TRBJ2-7	NA	NA	CSSSPSGAYTYEQYF	TGCTCCAGCAGCCCTTCGGGGGCCTATACCTACGAGCAGTACTTC
TRBV10-3	TRBJ1-4	many	NA	CAISETALTEKLFF	TGTGCCATCAGTGAGACGGCGTTAACTGAAAAACTGTTTTTT
TRBV10-2	TRBJ2-7	many	TRBD2	CASSLTSGHYEQYF	TGCGCCAGCAGTTTGACTAGCGGGCATTACGAGCAGTACTTC
TRBV28	TRBJ2-7	many	NA	CASTLGGASYEQYF	TGTGCCAGCACCCTGGGGGGGGCCTCCTACGAGCAGTACTTC
TRBV19	TRBJ1-2	many	TRBD1	CAAGGYGYTF	TGTGCTGCAGGGGGATATGGCTACACCTTC